The following is a TCR beta chain sequence with its context. The antigen is unknown. Amplification of TCR beta CDR3 regions was performed using RNA transcripts as template. HTBI primers were the set used in a first-round RT-PCR of the TCR CDR3. TCRdb itself ran the multiplex PCR reads through MiXCR, one entry per CDR3 protein. The sample holds about 300,000 distinct CDR3 sequences, roughly 15% seen once. These data come from a study of T cells in Graves' hyperthyroidism and ophthalmopathy. Regarding the study as a whole: The model predicted ophthalmopathy a median around 6.5 months before onset.

Looked up from germline, CDR1 is LGHDT and CDR2 is YNNKEL (reference sequence). The CDR3 consists of 13 residues. Between the trimmed V and J ends, which lost 4 bases and 6 bases, there was a span of 9 bases. The chain employs TRBV3-1 and TRBJ2-2; D is uncertain. This clonotype originated in a woman aged 40-49 years with Graves' hyperthyroidism. The material sequenced was blood. The chain's CDR3 is CASSPLLSGELFF. The CDR3 DNA reads as TGTGCCAGCAGCCCCCTTCTATCCGGGGAGCTGTTTTTT.